This entry concerns a single TCR beta chain. Per germline, CDR1 MDHEN and CDR2 SYDVKM. This CDR3 is 14 amino acids long. Trimming removed 2 bases at V and 4 bases at J, with 11 bases between. Together with a sample-barcoded 5' primer, a J-beta primer mix was included in a second PCR lasting about 6 to 11 cycles. Using its own MiXCR run on the 5' RACE reads, TCRdb lists one record per CDR3 protein. The sample records about 1,000,000 distinct CDR3 sequences, 45% being singletons. These data come from a study of blood T cells in healthy people across ages. The sequence was obtained from a woman in her fifties or sixties in good health. The chain has TRBV28 and TRBJ1-2, with D possibly being TRBD1 (5 bases). The sequenced material came from blood. The CDR3 protein is CASSLIQGSYGYTF. In DNA, the CDR3 is TGTGCCAGCAGTTTAATCCAGGGAAGCTATGGCTACACCTTC.